These 2 T cell receptor beta chains were sequenced from one sample in a study of circulating tumor DNA in untreated peripheral T-cell lymphoma. Sequenced by immunoSEQ multiplex PCR; TCRdb stores in-frame clones only, minus some. Of about 210 clones in the sample, about 80% were seen once. The specimen sequenced was cell-free DNA from blood serum. All receptors derive from a human donor with peripheral T-cell lymphoma.

V usage is TRBV6-9 and J usage is TRBJ2-6, with D uncertain. V lost 5 bases to trimming and J lost 5 bases, with 16 bases between them. This CDR3 has 16 residues. From germline, CDR1 is MNHGY and CDR2 SVAAGI. In DNA form, the CDR3 reads TGTGCCAGCAGTATATTACGACAAAGTCGGGCCAACGTCCTGACTTTC. It yields the protein CASSILRQSRANVLTF.

The chain is built from TRBV25-1 and TRBJ1-4; D call uncertain. Trimming cost V 3 bases and J 5 bases, with 13 bases left between them. This CDR3 region has 15 residues. The germline gives CDR1 MGHDK, CDR2 SYGVNS. CDR3 sequence reads: CASSELRWHNEKLFF. The CDR3 region has the DNA TGTGCCAGCAGTGAGCTAAGGTGGCACAATGAAAAACTGTTTTTT.